This is a list of T cell receptor beta chains from one sample in a study of tissue T cells after allogeneic stem cell transplantation. Repertoires were generated with immunoSEQ multiplex PCR, while TCRdb's copy carries only in-frame clones and drops some. This sample has about 26,000 clones, with roughly nine tenths found just once. Material: blood, obtained before transplantation. These receptors came from a male donor aged 60 or over who later had graft-versus-host disease after an allogeneic stem cell transplant. CDR3s include the opening cysteine and the closing phenylalanine or tryptophan. The D gene is left open where the match is weak. Size is omitted from some rows. Given values are once, few, many or a class for expanded clones.

TRBV29-1,TRBD1,NA,TRBJ1-1,CSVEAGTGSAEAFF,TGCAGCGTTGAAGCCGGGACAGGGAGCGCTGAAGCTTTCTTT
TRBV29-1,NA,NA,TRBJ1-6,CSVADRTNSPLHF,TGCAGCGTTGCTGACCGAACCAATTCACCCCTCCACTTT
TRBV7-3,NA,NA,TRBJ1-6,CASTGTGSYSPLHF,TGTGCCAGCACCGGGACCGGTAGTTATTCACCCCTCCACTTT
TRBV5-1,TRBD1,NA,TRBJ1-6,CASSLVPQGQGDSPLHF,TGCGCCAGCAGCTTGGTGCCCCAGGGACAGGGCGACTCACCCCTCCACTTT
TRBV4-2,NA,NA,TRBJ1-4,CASSQTGNEKLFF,TGTGCCAGCAGCCAAACAGGGAATGAAAAACTGTTTTTT
TRBV5-1,NA,NA,TRBJ2-3,CASSLPGLSTDTQYF,TGCGCCAGCAGCTTGCCGGGACTTAGCACAGATACGCAGTATTTT
TRBV11-2,TRBD2,NA,TRBJ2-2,CASSSLAGGTGELFF,TGTGCCAGCAGCTCCCTAGCGGGAGGAACCGGGGAGCTGTTTTTT
TRBV18,NA,once,TRBJ2-3,CASSLGTLASTDTQYF,TGTGCCAGCTCTCTCGGGACTCTGGCTAGCACAGATACGCAGTATTTT
TRBV3-1/TRBV3-2,NA,NA,TRBJ1-2,CASSYRETGYTF,TGTGCCAGCAGCTACAGGGAAACGGGCTACACCTTC
TRBV5-5,NA,NA,TRBJ2-1,CASSLTDGYNEQFF,TGTGCCAGCAGCTTAACAGACGGCTACAATGAGCAGTTCTTC
TRBV2,NA,NA,TRBJ2-7,CASIPVAGGQYF,TGTGCCAGCATACCCGTCGCAGGAGGTCAGTACTTC
TRBV5-5,NA,NA,TRBJ1-2,CASSFAGEGGYTF,TGTGCCAGCAGCTTCGCAGGGGAGGGTGGCTACACCTTC
TRBV2,NA,NA,TRBJ2-5,CASSKENQETQYF,TGTGCCAGCAGTAAAGAGAACCAAGAGACCCAGTACTTC
TRBV3-1/TRBV3-2,TRBD2,NA,TRBJ2-1,CASSQWTSGRNEQFF,TGTGCCAGCAGCCAATGGACTAGCGGGAGGAATGAGCAGTTCTTC
TRBV4-2,TRBD2,NA,TRBJ2-1,CASSQVSGLENDGNEQFF,TGTGCCAGCAGCCAAGTTTCGGGACTAGAAAATGATGGCAATGAGCAGTTCTTC
TRBV4-2,TRBD2,NA,TRBJ2-3,CASSPTSGLRRPDTQYF,TGTGCCAGCAGCCCCACTAGCGGGTTACGCCGGCCAGATACGCAGTATTTT
TRBV5-1,TRBD1,NA,TRBJ1-2,CASSYEQGARGYTF,TGCGCCAGCAGCTATGAACAGGGGGCGCGGGGCTACACCTTC
TRBV5-1,NA,NA,TRBJ1-2,CASSPDTGGRGYTF,TGCGCCAGCAGCCCTGACACGGGGGGACGAGGCTACACCTTC
TRBV7-8,NA,NA,TRBJ1-5,CASSSVYRRGGERNQPQHF,TGTGCCAGCAGCTCCGTGTACCGCCGCGGGGGTGAGCGCAATCAGCCCCAGCATTTT
TRBV5-4,TRBD2,NA,TRBJ2-3,CASSLAGQDTQYF,TGTGCCAGCAGCTTAGCGGGGCAAGATACGCAGTATTTT
TRBV4-3,NA,NA,TRBJ2-2,CASSQGISRVGTTGELFF,TGCGCCAGCAGCCAAGGCATCTCCAGGGTGGGGACTACCGGGGAGCTGTTTTTT
TRBV4-1,TRBD2,NA,TRBJ2-7,CASSQGTSGFSYEQYF,TGCGCCAGCAGCCAAGGGACTAGCGGATTCTCCTACGAGCAGTACTTC
TRBV7-2,TRBD2,NA,TRBJ2-2,CASSSSGSNTGELFF,TGTGCCAGCAGTTCTAGCGGCTCGAACACCGGGGAGCTGTTTTTT
TRBV4-3,NA,NA,TRBJ1-2,CASSQDTGLGDRGYGYTF,TGCGCCAGCAGCCAAGATACGGGACTCGGCGATCGGGGCTATGGCTACACCTTC
TRBV18,NA,few,TRBJ2-7,CASSQLGSEQYF,TGTGCCAGCTCCCAGTTGGGGTCCGAGCAGTACTTC
TRBV5-1,NA,NA,TRBJ2-1,CASSPGSPSGEQFF,TGCGCCAGCAGCCCCGGCTCCCCCAGTGGGGAGCAGTTCTTC
TRBV7-2,NA,NA,TRBJ2-7,CASPTPSNEGRYEQYF,TGTGCCAGCCCTACCCCCTCGAACGAGGGAAGGTACGAGCAGTACTTC
TRBV9,TRBD1,NA,TRBJ2-3,CASSLMGQGSTDTQYF,TGTGCCAGCAGCCTCATGGGACAGGGAAGCACAGATACGCAGTATTTT
TRBV5-6,TRBD2,NA,TRBJ2-7,CASSSWGLSYEQYF,TGTGCCAGCAGCTCCTGGGGACTATCCTACGAGCAGTACTTC
TRBV11-3,NA,NA,TRBJ2-5,CASSSGQQETQYF,TGTGCCAGCAGCTCAGGACAGCAAGAGACCCAGTACTTC
TRBV27,NA,NA,TRBJ1-1,CASSLISEAFF,TGTGCCAGCAGTTTAATTTCTGAAGCTTTCTTT
TRBV18,NA,NA,TRBJ2-6,CASSPTSGANVLTF,TGTGCCAGCTCACCGACCTCTGGGGCCAACGTCCTGACTTTC
TRBV21-1,NA,NA,TRBJ2-3,CASSKDNQAFEGQNTDTQYF,TGTGCCAGCAGCAAAGACAACCAGGCTTTTGAGGGACAGAACACAGATACGCAGTATTTT
TRBV12-3/TRBV12-4,NA,NA,TRBJ1-1,CASTETGNTEAFF,TGTGCCAGCACAGAGACGGGGAACACTGAAGCTTTCTTT
TRBV29-1,TRBD2,NA,TRBJ2-7,CSTTSGSSEQYF,TGCAGCACGACTAGCGGGAGCAGTGAGCAGTACTTC
TRBV29-1,NA,NA,TRBJ1-1,CSVGLSGLNGAFF,TGCAGCGTTGGACTGTCCGGCCTTAATGGGGCTTTCTTT
TRBV3-1/TRBV3-2,NA,NA,TRBJ2-7,CASSQGGGAYEQYF,TGTGCCAGCAGCCAAGGCGGCGGAGCCTACGAGCAGTACTTC
TRBV5-1,NA,NA,TRBJ1-4,CASSLLGAAYNEKLFF,TGCGCCAGCAGCCTGCTTGGGGCCGCCTATAATGAAAAACTGTTTTTT
TRBV2,NA,NA,TRBJ1-6,CASRRGESYNSPLHF,TGTGCCAGCAGAAGGGGGGAGTCCTATAATTCACCCCTCCACTTT
TRBV7-2,TRBD1,NA,TRBJ1-2,CASSLAQGARGYTF,TGTGCCAGCAGCTTAGCGCAGGGGGCGCGGGGCTACACCTTC
TRBV6-1,NA,NA,TRBJ1-6,CASSEFLRPSLHF,TGTGCCAGCAGTGAATTTTTACGCCCTTCCCTCCACTTT
TRBV2,TRBD1,NA,TRBJ2-7,CASRADRGPFQEQYF,TGTGCCAGCAGGGCTGACAGGGGTCCCTTTCAGGAGCAGTACTTC
TRBV4-1,NA,few,TRBJ2-5,CASSQVRSRDPWETQYF,TGCGCCAGCAGCCAAGTCAGAAGCCGGGACCCATGGGAGACCCAGTACTTC
TRBV5-5,TRBD2,NA,TRBJ2-7,CASSRGRVGEEQYF,TGTGCCAGCAGCCGTGGGAGGGTCGGGGAAGAGCAGTACTTC